Each of the 23 T cell receptor beta chains below was sequenced from the same sample in a study of T-cell memory formation after mild COVID-19. MiXCR was run by TCRdb on the 5' RACE reads, yielding one entry per CDR3 protein. The data hold fewer than 350,000 distinct CDR3 sequences, with around a sixth observed a single time. The sample comprised PBMCs or a T cell subset sorted from them (not recorded which). All receptors come from a man aged 18 to 30 who had mild COVID-19 (a few samples of this study predate the infection). Cell type and time point are not known.

This clonotype has a handful of counts. This chain joins TRBV5-6 and TRBJ2-5; D is perhaps TRBD2 (6 bases). Germline loops: CDR1 SGHDT, CDR2 YYEEEE. V was cut by 4 bases and J by 5 bases, with 15 bases left in between. This CDR3 is built from 14 residues. Here the CDR3 DNA reads TGTGCCAGCAGCCCATTGGAGGGGTCGGAGACCCAGTACTTC. Translated: CASSPLEGSETQYF.

This clonotype has a handful of counts. The chain is built from TRBV5-1 and TRBJ1-2, with D tentatively TRBD1 (6 bases). The V gene's germline CDR1 is SGHRS and CDR2 YFSETQ. Trimming removed 4 bases at V and 2 bases at J, with 18 bases between. The CDR3 totals 16 residues. CDR3 loop: CASSLSAGGRNYGYTF. The CDR3 bases are TGCGCCAGCAGCCTAAGTGCGGGGGGCCGGAACTATGGCTACACCTTC.

The V call is TRBV12-3 or TRBV12-4, the J call TRBJ2-3, with 7 nucleotides matching TRBD2. There are 16 residues in the CDR3. Trimming took 5 bases from V and 2 from J; bases not matched to a gene: 10. Written as DNA, the CDR3 is TGTGCCAGCAGTACGGTCGCGGGGGACCCCACAGATACGCAGTATTTT. This encodes CASSTVAGDPTDTQYF.

This clonotype was observed a handful of times. The chain is built from TRBV6-2 or TRBV6-3 and TRBJ2-4; D ambiguous. The V end lost 4 bases, the J end lost 0 bases, and 7 bases lay between the germline ends. The CDR3 runs 14 residues. Germline lookup yields CDR1 MNHEY and CDR2 SVGEGT. The CDR3 loop is CASSLTLAKNIQYF. The CDR3 DNA follows: TGTGCCAGCAGTTTAACGTTAGCCAAAAACATTCAGTACTTC.

This chain links TRBV7-6 with TRBJ2-7; 7 bases match TRBD1. V was clipped by 3 bases and J by 2 bases; unmatched bases: 7. This CDR3 is built from 15 residues. Germline assignment: CDR1 SGHVS and CDR2 FNYEAQ. The CDR3 DNA reads TGTGCCAGCAGCTTTCGCGTTCAGGGGGCCTACGAGCAGTACTTC. Amino acids: CASSFRVQGAYEQYF. Full variable domain (remainder filled in from reference TRBV7-6 and TRBJ2-7): GAGVSQSPRYKVTKRGQDVALRCDPISGHVSLYWYRQALGQGPEFLTYFNYEAQQDKSGLPNDRFSAERPEGSISTLTIQRTEQRDSAMYRCASSFRVQGAYEQYFGPGTRLTVT.

The chain has TRBV10-3 and TRBJ2-7; TRBD2 matches at 9 bases. CDR3 length equals 16 residues. The V gene's germline CDR1 is ENHRY and CDR2 SYGVKD. V shed 7 bases and J 6 bases; nucleotides not matched to a gene: 16. The CDR3 is CAIILPDSLAGSEQYV. The CDR3 nucleotides read TGTGCCATCATATTGCCCGATAGCCTAGCGGGGAGCGAGCAGTACGTC.

This clonotype has only a few counts. The CDR3 here is CASSEKWSLHF. DNA for the CDR3: TGTGCCAGCAGTGAGAAGTGGTCCCTCCACTTT. The V and J genes are TRBV2 and TRBJ1-6, with D unresolved. The CDR3 covers 11 residues. The V gene lost 3 bases and the J gene lost 14 bases, with 8 bases spanning the gap. Germline lookup yields CDR1 SNHLY and CDR2 FYNNEI.

This clonotype occurred many times. An end of the junction differs from the germline gene, which may be a read error. V and J are TRBV12-3 or TRBV12-4 and TRBJ1-1; possible D gene TRBD1, 5 bases. This CDR3 comprises 12 residues. CDR3 protein: CASSWGNIEAFF. CDR3 bases: TGTGCCAGCAGTTGGGGGAACATTGAAGCTTTCTTT.

This clonotype came up a few times. This sequence joins TRBV7-2 and TRBJ2-2, with D unresolved. CDR3 length: 14 amino acids. Germline CDR1 and CDR2: SGHTA and FQGNSA. V lost 2 bases, J lost 0 bases, and 4 bases lay in between. The CDR3 DNA is TGTGCCAGCAGCTTACCCGCGAACACCGGGGAGCTGTTTTTT. This sequence encodes CASSLPANTGELFF.

This chain uses TRBV5-1 with TRBJ1-1; the D is unclear. The CDR3 has 13 residues. The V end lost 6 bases, the J end lost 3 bases, and 12 bases lay between the germline ends. From germline, CDR1 is SGHRS and CDR2 YFSETQ. This CDR3 is CASNFDTYTEAFF. CDR3 nucleotides: TGCGCCAGCAACTTTGACACGTACACTGAAGCTTTCTTT. The whole variable domain, filled in from reference TRBV5-1 and TRBJ1-1, reads KAGVTQTPRYLIKTRGQQVTLSCSPISGHRSVSWYQQTPGQGLQFLFEYFSETQRNKGNFPGRFSGRQFSNSRSEMNVSTLELGDSALYLCASNFDTYTEAFFGQGTRLTVV.

This clonotype turned up a few times. The genes are TRBV12-3 or TRBV12-4 and TRBJ1-2; D gene ambiguous. The CDR3 spans 13 residues. The ends were cut back, 3 bases at V and 6 bases at J, with 11 bases in the middle. DNA for the CDR3: TGTGCCAGCAGTTTCGACTACGGAAATGGCTACACCTTC. It specifies CASSFDYGNGYTF.

The gene calls are TRBV20-1 and TRBJ1-5; 10 nucleotides agree with TRBD1. This CDR3 spans 15 amino acids. Germline V gene sequence: CDR1 DFQATT, CDR2 SNEGSKA (reference sequence). Losses at the gene ends were 5 bases for V and 0 bases for J; bases not matched to a gene: 4. DNA of the CDR3: TGCAGTGCTGGACAGGGGGACTCTAGCAATCAGCCCCAGCATTTT. The encoded protein is CSAGQGDSSNQPQHF.

The table lists this clonotype with a few counts. The chain uses TRBV18 and TRBJ1-2; no reliable D call. Looked up from germline, CDR1 is KGHSH and CDR2 is LQKENI. The CDR3 has 13 residues. The V end lost 3 bases, the J end lost 4 bases, and 9 bases lay between the germline ends. The CDR3 reads CASSPALGYGYTF. CDR3 sequence (DNA): TGTGCCAGCTCACCGGCCCTTGGCTATGGCTACACCTTC.

This chain joins TRBV7-2 and TRBJ2-1; D perhaps matches TRBD2 (7 bases). The germline gives CDR1 SGHTA, CDR2 FQGNSA. The CDR3 contains 18 residues. Between the trimmed V and J ends, which lost 7 bases and 2 bases, there was a span of 24 bases. CDR3 in DNA: TGTGCCAGCAATTTGCGGGGGCCAGAATTGAGGGCCTACAATGAGCAGTTCTTC. It is translated as CASNLRGPELRAYNEQFF.

The V call is TRBV6-2 or TRBV6-3, the J call TRBJ2-7; D gene uncertain. The CDR3 consists of 15 residues. Germline assignment: CDR1 MNHEY and CDR2 SVGEGT. V was pared by 4 bases and J by 6 bases, with 19 bases between. CDR3 protein: CASSFLGDRASEQYF. As DNA, the CDR3 is TGTGCCAGCAGTTTCCTAGGAGATCGGGCCTCCGAGCAGTACTTC.

The chain combines TRBV5-1 with TRBJ2-1, with D possibly being TRBD2 (5 bases). CDR1 is SGHRS and CDR2 is YFSETQ in the germline V gene. V lost 0 bases to trimming and J lost 4 bases, with 8 bases between them. The CDR3 loop spans 14 amino acids. The CDR3 loop is CASSLELGYNEQFF. The CDR3 region has the DNA TGCGCCAGCAGCTTGGAACTAGGGTACAATGAGCAGTTCTTC.

Ten or more counts support this clonotype. The rearrangement joins TRBV12-3 or TRBV12-4 to TRBJ1-2; D unresolved. V gave up 5 bases and J gave up 4 bases, with 14 bases separating them. There are 14 residues in the CDR3. For the CDR3, the DNA is TGTGCCAGCAGTACCCAGACGGCTGGCTATGGCTACACCTTC. Its translation: CASSTQTAGYGYTF.

In this sample, this clonotype turned up a few times. The chain employs TRBV27 and TRBJ2-3; D unclear. The CDR3 is 13 residues long. V was clipped by 2 bases and J by 5 bases, with 8 bases between them. The germline gives CDR1 MNHEY, CDR2 SMNVEV (reference sequence). CDR3 in DNA: TGTGCCAGCAGTTTACCGTTCCAAGATACGCAGTATTTT. Translation: CASSLPFQDTQYF.

This clonotype was detected only a few times. The CDR3 is CASSPQTLAGTGTDTQYF. The CDR3 nucleotides read TGCGCCAGCAGCCCCCAAACCCTAGCGGGGACCGGGACAGATACGCAGTATTTT. The rearrangement links TRBV4-3 to TRBJ2-3; 9 bases map to TRBD2. The ends lost 4 bases at V and 3 bases at J; junction bases unmatched: 14. The length of the CDR3 is 18 residues. Germline assignment: CDR1 LGHNA and CDR2 YSLEER.

This chain connects TRBV29-1 to TRBJ1-1, with a possible D match to TRBD1 (5 bases). Trimming took 6 bases from V and 5 from J, leaving 10 bases between them. Germline CDR1 reads SQVTM; CDR2 reads ANQGSEA. The CDR3 extends over 11 amino acids. The CDR3 DNA is TGCAGCGTGCGGGGGGTTACTGAAGCTTTCTTT. Its translation: CSVRGVTEAFF.

This clonotype came up a few times. This sequence joins TRBV5-1 and TRBJ2-5; D is unclear. The CDR3 covers 14 residues. The V gene lost 4 bases and the J gene lost 5 bases, with 15 bases spanning the gap. Per germline, CDR1 SGHRS and CDR2 YFSETQ. CDR3 bases: TGCGCCAGCAGCCCAGATCACTCGTCGGAGACCCAGTACTTC. This codes for CASSPDHSSETQYF.

This clonotype turned up a few times. The chain employs TRBV12-3 or TRBV12-4 and TRBJ2-5, with TRBD1 as a possible D gene (6 bases). The CDR3 spans 14 residues. Trimming shortened V by 5 bases and J by 2 bases, and 12 bases separated the two germline ends. The CDR3 reads CASSPDRRQETQYF. As DNA, the CDR3 is TGTGCCAGCAGTCCCGACAGGAGACAAGAGACCCAGTACTTC.

This clonotype was found a few times. The chain employs TRBV27 and TRBJ2-2; TRBD2 matches 7 bases. Trimming removed 4 bases from V and 6 bases from J; junction bases left unmatched: 2. Per germline, CDR1 MNHEY and CDR2 SMNVEV (reference sequence). This CDR3 is built from 13 residues. The CDR3 nucleotides read TGTGCCAGCAGTTGGGGGGGATCCGGGGAGCTGTTTTTT. This encodes CASSWGGSGELFF.